These 31 T cell receptor beta chains were sequenced from one sample in a study of T cells after yellow fever vaccination. TCRdb reprocessed the 5' RACE reads with MiXCR, giving one entry per CDR3 protein. Counted here are about 340,000 distinct CDR3 sequences, around 13% occurring once; the ten biggest clones make up about 3%. The material sequenced was CD4+ T cells sorted from PBMCs, taken 15 days after the yellow fever booster vaccination. The receptors were sampled from a man between 18 and 35 years old who received the YFV17D yellow fever vaccine.

The chain employs TRBV11-1 and TRBJ2-7; D is undetermined. This CDR3 spans 13 amino acids. V lost 0 bases and J 5 bases, leaving 8 bases between the germline ends. Per the germline V gene, CDR1 is SGHAT and CDR2 is FQDESV (reference sequence). The CDR3 coding sequence is TGTGCCAGCAGCTTAGCCAGGCAGGACGAGCAGTACTTC. It yields the protein CASSLARQDEQYF.

The CDR3 loop reads CASSLSGSYNSPLHF. The CDR3 region has the DNA TGCGCCAGCAGCTTGTCCGGCTCCTATAATTCACCCCTCCACTTT. The chain links TRBV5-1 to TRBJ1-6, with D unresolved. The germline V gene encodes CDR1 SGHRS and CDR2 YFSETQ. CDR3 length: 15 amino acids. The V and J ends lost 1 base and 0 bases respectively, with 5 bases between them.

The chain is built from TRBV12-3 or TRBV12-4 and TRBJ1-1, with D perhaps matching TRBD1 (5 bases). V was clipped by 6 bases and J by 7 bases, with 15 bases between them. This CDR3 has 13 residues. The CDR3 nucleotides read TGTGCCAGCAGCCCTCAGGGAAGGGATGAAGCTTTCTTT. Encoded protein: CASSPQGRDEAFF.

This clonotype was picked up a small number of times. As DNA, the CDR3 is TGTGCCAGCAGTACAGGGGCCACTGGGGCCAACGTCCTGACTTTC. Protein: CASSTGATGANVLTF. J is TRBJ2-6 and V is TRBV6-1; 7 nucleotides agree with TRBD1. Germline loops: CDR1 MNHNS, CDR2 SASEGT. The CDR3 runs 15 residues. The V segment lost 5 bases and the J segment 2 bases; nucleotides outside the gene matches: 3.

This clonotype was seen a few times. The rearrangement joins TRBV4-3 to TRBJ2-3; D is possibly TRBD1 (6 bases). The CDR3 runs 17 residues. From germline, CDR1 is LGHNA and CDR2 YSLEER. The V and J ends lost 3 bases and 5 bases respectively, with 21 bases between them. CDR3 sequence (DNA): TGCGCCAGCAGCCAGCAAACAGGGTCTTCCCGGGGAGATACGCAGTATTTT. The encoded protein is CASSQQTGSSRGDTQYF.

The chain is built from TRBV12-3 or TRBV12-4 and TRBJ2-2, with D unresolved. The ends were cut back, 5 bases at V and 0 bases at J, with 13 bases in the middle. This CDR3 spans 16 amino acids. CDR3 in DNA: TGTGCCAGCAGTCCACATAGCATAGCGAACACCGGGGAGCTGTTTTTT. Encoded protein: CASSPHSIANTGELFF.

This clonotype turned up a few times. The chain couples TRBV20-1 to TRBJ1-2; 7 bases are a match to TRBD1. The length of the CDR3 is 14 residues. CDR1 and CDR2 (germline): DFQATT, SNEGSKA (reference sequence). The trim removed 5 bases at V and 4 bases at J, leaving 10 bases unmatched. The CDR3 DNA follows: TGCAGTGCTCCAAAAGGACAGGAATCCTATGGCTACACCTTC. Protein product: CSAPKGQESYGYTF.

V is TRBV27 and J is TRBJ1-2; D is perhaps TRBD1 (5 bases). CDR1 is MNHEY, CDR2 SMNVEV, per germline (reference sequence). This CDR3 region has 13 residues. The V gene lost 4 bases and the J gene lost 4 bases, with 10 bases spanning the gap. The CDR3 spells CASSWSGSYGYTF. The CDR3 nucleotides read TGTGCCAGCAGTTGGTCAGGGTCCTATGGCTACACCTTC.

Notes on this clonotype: The junction and the germline gene differ at one end; a read error may be behind it. The chain has TRBV20-1 and TRBJ2-7; 8 nucleotides agree with TRBD1. The germline V gene encodes CDR1 DFQATT and CDR2 SNEGSKA (reference sequence). This CDR3 comprises 12 residues. CDR3 loop: CSAASDRGRAHF. Here the CDR3 DNA reads TGCAGTGCTGCCTCCGACAGGGGCCGTGCTCACTTC.

This clonotype has just a few counts. The chain recombines TRBV5-1 with TRBJ1-1; D uncertain. The germline V gene encodes CDR1 SGHRS and CDR2 YFSETQ. This CDR3 has 13 residues. V lost 0 bases and J lost 6, with 9 bases in between. CDR3 nucleotide sequence: TGCGCCAGCAGCTTGGGGGGTTACCCTGAAGCTTTCTTT. As protein: CASSLGGYPEAFF.

This clonotype was detected a few times. The V and J genes are TRBV9 and TRBJ2-2, with TRBD1 matching over 8 bases. There are 16 residues in the CDR3. Germline assignment: CDR1 SGDLS and CDR2 YYNGEE. V shed 0 bases and J 4 bases; nucleotides not matched to a gene: 5. The DNA for the CDR3 is TGTGCCAGCAGCGTAGCCACAGGGGGGAGCACCGGGGAGCTGTTTTTT. Its translation: CASSVATGGSTGELFF.

This clonotype was counted only a few times. The J gene is TRBJ2-3, the V gene TRBV7-6; weak D call: TRBD1 (6 bases). V was shortened by 5 bases and J by 2 bases, with 8 bases between the two germline ends. CDR3 length: 13 residues. In germline, CDR1 is SGHVS, CDR2 FNYEAQ. CDR3 nucleotide sequence: TGTGCCAGCAGCCGGGGACACACAGATACGCAGTATTTT. Translating gives CASSRGHTDTQYF.

This clonotype was found a few times. The rearrangement links TRBV7-9 to TRBJ2-3, with 8 bases identical to TRBD1. V dropped 11 bases and J dropped 3; count of bases not matched to a gene: 10. Germline V lookup: CDR1 SEHNR, CDR2 FQNEAQ (reference sequence). The CDR3 extends over 14 amino acids. CDR3 DNA sequence: TGTGCCGGGGCTGTGGGACAGGCGACAGATACGCAGTATTTT. Amino acid sequence: CAGAVGQATDTQYF.

This clonotype was recorded a few times. This sequence joins TRBV12-3 or TRBV12-4 and TRBJ1-2, with 10 positions matching TRBD1. The length of the CDR3 is 14 residues. The trim removed 6 bases at V and 5 bases at J, leaving 6 bases unmatched. The CDR3 DNA reads TGTGCCAGCAGCCCGGGACAGGGGTTATATGGCTACACCTTC. It yields the protein CASSPGQGLYGYTF.

The sample holds many counts of this clonotype. The chain recombines TRBV5-5 with TRBJ2-1, with a tentative D call TRBD2 (6 bases). Germline lookup yields CDR1 SGHKS and CDR2 YYEKEE (reference sequence). The CDR3 has 13 residues. Trimming took off 2 bases at V and 7 bases at J, with 10 bases between the two ends. The chain's CDR3 is CASSLGTSNEQFF. The CDR3 DNA follows: TGTGCCAGCAGCTTAGGGACTTCAAATGAGCAGTTCTTC.

The chain links TRBV27 to TRBJ1-6; D gene uncertain. Germline assignment: CDR1 MNHEY and CDR2 SMNVEV (reference sequence). Trimming shortened V by 2 bases and J by 10 bases, and 12 bases separated the two germline ends. The CDR3 has 14 amino acids. CDR3 in DNA: TGTGCCAGCAGTTTAAAGGAAGTTTGGTCACCCCTCCACTTT. This codes for CASSLKEVWSPLHF.

This clonotype was detected a few times. The V gene is TRBV4-3, the J gene TRBJ2-1; 10 nucleotides match TRBD2. Germline lookup yields CDR1 LGHNA and CDR2 YSLEER. The CDR3 is 17 amino acids. Trimming at V came to 3 bases and at J to 2 bases, leaving 7 bases not matched to a gene. CDR3 DNA: TGCGCCAGCAGCCAGTATAGCGGGGGGACCCCCTACAATGAGCAGTTCTTC. Its protein product is CASSQYSGGTPYNEQFF.

The chain is built from TRBV5-4 and TRBJ2-3; no definite D call. Germline V gives CDR1 SGHNT, CDR2 YYREEE (reference sequence). V shed 0 bases and J shed 1 base, with 9 bases lying between them. CDR3 length: 15 amino acids. CDR3 coding DNA: TGTGCCAGCAGCTTGGAGTCGCCTGGCACAGATACGCAGTATTTT. Amino acid sequence: CASSLESPGTDTQYF.

This clonotype was counted a few times. The rearrangement uses TRBV5-1 and TRBJ2-4; TRBD1 is a possible D gene (5 bases). This CDR3 is built from 14 residues. The germline gives CDR1 SGHRS, CDR2 YFSETQ. V gave up 5 bases and J gave up 9 bases, with 18 bases separating them. The CDR3 region is CASRGSWTRSIQYF. CDR3 sequence (DNA): TGCGCCAGCAGGGGCTCGTGGACAAGGAGCATTCAGTACTTC.

The chain carries TRBV6-2 or TRBV6-3 and TRBJ2-5, with D unresolved. V gave up 5 bases and J gave up 4 bases, with 11 bases separating them. This CDR3 is built from 13 residues. CDR1 MNHEY and CDR2 SVGEGT come from the germline V gene. The CDR3 reads CASSKTVRETQYF. The CDR3 bases are TGTGCCAGCAGTAAGACGGTCCGAGAGACCCAGTACTTC.

A few counts support this clonotype. The J gene is TRBJ1-5, the V gene TRBV6-1; no clear D gene. The ends were cut back, 0 bases at V and 4 bases at J, with 4 bases in the middle. Germline V CDR1 and CDR2: MNHNS, SASEGT. The CDR3 runs to 13 residues. CDR3 sequence (DNA): TGTGCCAGCAGTGAAGCGGAAAATCAGCCCCAGCATTTT. The encoded protein is CASSEAENQPQHF.

At least ten counts were recorded for this clonotype. V gene TRBV7-9 combines with J gene TRBJ2-3; D call uncertain. This CDR3 spans 13 amino acids. The ends were cut back, 6 bases at V and 4 bases at J, with 11 bases in the middle. Germline V CDR1 and CDR2: SEHNR, FQNEAQ (reference sequence). This chain's CDR3 is CASSLTGSDTQYF. CDR3 coding DNA: TGTGCCAGCAGTTTAACCGGGTCAGATACGCAGTATTTT.

This clonotype was seen a few times. The chain couples TRBV5-1 to TRBJ2-1; 10 nucleotides align to TRBD2. V was pared by 5 bases and J by 8 bases, with 7 bases of the junction left unmatched. The germline V gene has CDR1 SGHRS and CDR2 YFSETQ. The length of the CDR3 is 14 residues. CDR3 sequence reads: CASSRLAGDHEQFF. The CDR3 DNA follows: TGCGCCAGCAGTCGCCTAGCGGGGGATCATGAGCAGTTCTTC.

This clonotype appeared a few times. This chain links TRBV7-2 with TRBJ1-5; no reliable D call. Between the trimmed V and J ends, which lost 3 bases and 9 bases, there was a span of 9 bases. This CDR3 has 12 amino acids. Germline CDR1 and CDR2: SGHTA and FQGNSA. CDR3 in amino acids: CASSLGWGPQHF. Here the CDR3 DNA reads TGTGCCAGCAGCTTGGGTTGGGGGCCCCAGCATTTT. The full variable domain, with the rest looked up from reference TRBV7-2 and TRBJ1-5, is GAGVSQSPSNKVTEKGKDVELRCDPISGHTALYWYRQSLGQGLEFLIYFQGNSAPDKSGLPSDRFSAERTGGSVSTLTIQRTQQEDSAVYLCASSLGWGPQHFGDGTRLSIL.

This clonotype was counted between two and nine times. This rearrangement joins TRBV24-1 to TRBJ1-5, with D unresolved. From germline, CDR1 is KGHDR and CDR2 SFDVKD. Trimming removed 5 bases from V and 7 bases from J, with 11 bases in between. The CDR3 runs 13 residues. The CDR3 region has the DNA TGTGCCACCAGTGCGTGGGTAAGGCAGCCCCAGCATTTT. This encodes CATSAWVRQPQHF.

The V gene is TRBV24-1, the J gene TRBJ2-5; no firm D call. This CDR3 spans 13 amino acids. V lost 4 bases and J 4 bases, leaving 9 bases between the germline ends. Per the germline V gene, CDR1 is KGHDR and CDR2 is SFDVKD. The CDR3 DNA reads TGTGCCACCAGTGAAGGGAACCGAGAGACCCAGTACTTC. It encodes CATSEGNRETQYF.

This clonotype turned up a few times. This chain connects TRBV28 to TRBJ2-2; D is undetermined. From germline, CDR1 is MDHEN and CDR2 SYDVKM. V dropped 5 bases and J dropped 2 bases, with 9 bases sitting between them. The CDR3 is 14 amino acids. The CDR3 region has the DNA TGTGCCAGCAGTCCAGGATTCAACACCGGGGAGCTGTTTTTT. Protein: CASSPGFNTGELFF.

A few counts support this clonotype. The gene calls are TRBV20-1 and TRBJ1-1; D uncertain. The CDR3 length is 12 residues. The V end lost 3 bases, the J end lost 3 bases, and 8 bases lay between the germline ends. CDR1 is DFQATT, CDR2 SNEGSKA, per germline (reference sequence). CDR3 in amino acids: CSASGVDTEAFF. The CDR3 DNA sequence: TGCAGTGCTAGCGGGGTGGACACTGAAGCTTTCTTT.

This clonotype has a handful of counts. V gene TRBV20-1 combines with J gene TRBJ1-4; maybe TRBD1 (6 bases). CDR1 and CDR2 (germline): DFQATT, SNEGSKA (reference sequence). There are 11 residues in the CDR3. V was cut by 3 bases and J by 15 bases, with 14 bases left in between. The CDR3 here is CSASPGAGLFF. CDR3 bases: TGCAGTGCTAGCCCAGGGGCGGGTTTGTTTTTT.

The rearrangement uses TRBV7-2 and TRBJ2-2; D is tentatively TRBD1 or TRBD2 (5 bases each). The V gene lost 4 bases and the J gene lost 7 bases, with 16 bases spanning the gap. Germline loops: CDR1 SGHTA, CDR2 FQGNSA. The CDR3 is 15 amino acids. The CDR3, as DNA: TGTGCCAGCAGCTCCGGGACCCTGGCGTACGGGGAGCTGTTTTTT. Its translation: CASSSGTLAYGELFF.

On this clonotype itself: The junction does not match germline at one end; this may be a read error. The chain is built from TRBV3-1 and TRBJ1-2; no reliable D call. The germline CDR1 and CDR2 sequences are LGHDT and YNNKEL (reference sequence). The CDR3 runs 11 residues. CDR3 bases: TGTGCCAGCAGCCAAGGCCAGGATGTTTTCTTC. It encodes CASSQGQDVFF.